The clone carrying this TCR beta chain was detected only once. Treatment: randomized to nivolumab then ipilimumab (arm A) or the reverse (arm B). No patient had prior DNA-damaging chemotherapy. These data belong to a study of sequential checkpoint blockade in melanoma. Overall study context: First-line arms were nivolumab then ipilimumab, or the reverse, randomized 1:1. Each arm's sequence ended with maintenance nivolumab.

Sequencing was performed with immunoSEQ multiplex PCR; in TCRdb, only in-frame clones are kept and a portion is missing. The table lists about 22,000 clones, roughly 70% of them singletons. V was cut by 6 bases and J by 0 bases, with 5 bases left in between. The CDR3 length is 12 residues. Germline V gene data show CDR1 as SNHLY and CDR2 as FYNNEI. The sample was CD8+ T cells sorted from blood (inferred from file names), taken from a patient given nivolumab and ipilimumab in sequence. The TCR sequence derives from a human donor with melanoma. V and J are TRBV2 and TRBJ1-1; D not resolved. Here the CDR3 DNA reads TGTGCCAGCAGCATCATGAACACTGAAGCTTTCTTT. This translates into CASSIMNTEAFF.